This T cell receptor beta chain is drawn from a study of cytomegalovirus exposure and HLA in healthy donors. The study's findings and limits: The listing of 160 or so TCR beta chains classed them as cytomegalovirus-associated. Most of the CMV-associated TCR beta chains (in a later analysis) appeared to be HLA-restricted. When the data were analyzed later, several of the most significant clusters appeared to be linked to common viral pathogens.

Primers for the PCR totalled 60 Vbeta and 13 Jbeta. Authors' methods: Unique TCR beta chains numbered around 80 million in a later analysis, with approximately 10 million shared. TCRdb keeps only in-frame clones here, not all; method: immunoSEQ multiplex PCR. V and J calls and clone size are given by that table; D and trimming were obtained from the DNA. The table includes about 130,000 clones, roughly 78% detected once. On this clone itself: Its target is not known.

The germline gives CDR1 MNHEY, CDR2 SMNVEV (reference sequence). CDR3 size: 15 residues. Trimming cost V 6 bases and J 2 bases; bases outside gene matches: 1. Sequenced input: PBMCs. This sequence joins TRBV27 and TRBJ2-1; TRBD2 matches 13 bases. The receptor was isolated from a man aged 30-40 years in good health. The CDR3 nucleotides are TGTGCCAGCAGCGGGACTAGCGGGACCTACAATGAGCAGTTCTTC. This sequence encodes CASSGTSGTYNEQFF.